A selection of T cell receptor beta chains follows, all from one sample in a study of molecular identifiers for immune sequencing clone quantification. TCRdb processed the PCR reads anew with MiXCR; each CDR3 protein has one entry. Of under 800,000 distinct CDR3 sequences listed, 25% were seen once; the top ten hold 0.78%. Sequencing was performed on naive CD8+ T cells from blood, with Jurkat cell RNA spiked in. The receptors were sampled from a human donor in good health. Some libraries in this study had Jurkat cell RNA spiked in. CDR3s include the opening cysteine and the closing phenylalanine or tryptophan. Each record gives: J gene, V gene, CDR3 protein.

j_gene: TRBJ1-6; v_gene: TRBV4-1; CDR3aa: CASSQGQSSYNSPLHF
j_gene: TRBJ2-3; v_gene: TRBV7-2; CDR3aa: CASSSASGGADTQYF
j_gene: TRBJ1-2; v_gene: TRBV7-9; CDR3aa: CASSTHPDRGNYGYTF
j_gene: TRBJ2-3; v_gene: TRBV5-6; CDR3aa: CASSLGDSAQYF
j_gene: TRBJ2-5; v_gene: TRBV10-3; CDR3aa: CAISEINTEGQETQYF
j_gene: TRBJ2-1; v_gene: TRBV3-1; CDR3aa: CASRRVAGPGYNEQFF
j_gene: TRBJ2-7; v_gene: TRBV11-2; CDR3aa: CASSAWTEAHEQYF
j_gene: TRBJ1-4; v_gene: TRBV7-9; CDR3aa: CASSSGQGQDEKLFF
j_gene: TRBJ1-2; v_gene: TRBV4-2; CDR3aa: CASSQDQGTRYGYTF
j_gene: TRBJ2-5; v_gene: TRBV20-1; CDR3aa: CSARDGGSGAAPQYF
j_gene: TRBJ2-5; v_gene: TRBV12-5; CDR3aa: CASGLRQGLYETQYF
j_gene: TRBJ2-7; v_gene: TRBV27; CDR3aa: CASSLVGEAWEQYF
j_gene: TRBJ2-7; v_gene: TRBV20-1; CDR3aa: CSARDLGTSGRYEQYF
j_gene: TRBJ2-4; v_gene: TRBV12-3/TRBV12-4; CDR3aa: CASRDTLAKNIQYF
j_gene: TRBJ1-5; v_gene: TRBV19; CDR3aa: CASSITVLGALAQHF
j_gene: TRBJ2-2; v_gene: TRBV27; CDR3aa: CASSLSNSGELFF
j_gene: TRBJ2-1; v_gene: TRBV5-1; CDR3aa: CASSLDATGSYNEQFF
j_gene: TRBJ1-1; v_gene: TRBV9; CDR3aa: CASSVGFNTEAFF
j_gene: TRBJ1-1; v_gene: TRBV6-5; CDR3aa: CASSHDRGHTEAFF
j_gene: TRBJ1-4; v_gene: TRBV12-3/TRBV12-4; CDR3aa: CASSATGSATNEKLFF
j_gene: TRBJ2-7; v_gene: TRBV30; CDR3aa: CAWSVGTAYEQYF
j_gene: TRBJ2-6; v_gene: TRBV5-8; CDR3aa: CASSRESSGANVLTF
j_gene: TRBJ1-1; v_gene: TRBV25-1; CDR3aa: CASSTRTSNTEAFF
j_gene: TRBJ1-1; v_gene: TRBV7-9; CDR3aa: CASSLVSWGGRGTEAFF
j_gene: TRBJ1-2; v_gene: TRBV6-1; CDR3aa: CAGIPDRGKANYGYTF
j_gene: TRBJ1-1; v_gene: TRBV4-1; CDR3aa: CASSQQTGVNTEAFF
j_gene: TRBJ2-7; v_gene: TRBV6-5; CDR3aa: CASRDLARFYELYF
j_gene: TRBJ2-2; v_gene: TRBV13; CDR3aa: CASALAPRGTGELFF
j_gene: TRBJ2-3; v_gene: TRBV6-4; CDR3aa: CASSERGSGSSADTQYF
j_gene: TRBJ1-4; v_gene: TRBV6-1; CDR3aa: CASSEAHARVVGEKLFF
j_gene: TRBJ2-5; v_gene: TRBV4-3; CDR3aa: CASSQVRSGQETQYF
j_gene: TRBJ2-1; v_gene: TRBV27; CDR3aa: CASSLSIGALYNEQFF
j_gene: TRBJ1-1; v_gene: TRBV6-5; CDR3aa: CASRTEIQLNTEAFF
j_gene: TRBJ2-7; v_gene: TRBV27; CDR3aa: CASSELGLREGYEQYF
j_gene: TRBJ2-3; v_gene: TRBV9; CDR3aa: CASSVWASGSPDTQYF
j_gene: TRBJ2-1; v_gene: TRBV3-1; CDR3aa: CASSQVVKGLPPEQFF
j_gene: TRBJ1-1; v_gene: TRBV12-3/TRBV12-4; CDR3aa: CASSFGQQNTEAFF
j_gene: TRBJ2-7; v_gene: TRBV6-5; CDR3aa: CASSRLGTPHEQYF
j_gene: TRBJ1-1; v_gene: TRBV29-1; CDR3aa: CSVDGVNTEAFF
j_gene: TRBJ1-1; v_gene: TRBV7-7; CDR3aa: CASRRPDRGNTEAFF
j_gene: TRBJ2-3; v_gene: TRBV29-1; CDR3aa: CSVEDLGGGSTDTQYF
j_gene: TRBJ1-6; v_gene: TRBV3-1; CDR3aa: CASRLLGTGDNSPLHF
j_gene: TRBJ1-1; v_gene: TRBV20-1; CDR3aa: CSVSRADMNTEAFF
j_gene: TRBJ2-1; v_gene: TRBV29-1; CDR3aa: CSVDKRGNEQFF
j_gene: TRBJ2-7; v_gene: TRBV27; CDR3aa: CASSLAPGNEQYF
j_gene: TRBJ1-2; v_gene: TRBV15; CDR3aa: CATSSLGDYTF
j_gene: TRBJ2-1; v_gene: TRBV6-2/TRBV6-3; CDR3aa: CACSYPGGINEQFF
j_gene: TRBJ2-1; v_gene: TRBV29-1; CDR3aa: CSVEVRELNEQFF
j_gene: TRBJ2-1; v_gene: TRBV20-1; CDR3aa: CSVGESGRYNEQFF
j_gene: TRBJ1-2; v_gene: TRBV5-6; CDR3aa: CASSRNNYGYTF
j_gene: TRBJ2-7; v_gene: TRBV4-3; CDR3aa: CASSLDRGEPYEQYF
j_gene: TRBJ2-2; v_gene: TRBV11-3; CDR3aa: CAFVPGATGELFF
j_gene: TRBJ1-1; v_gene: TRBV21-1; CDR3aa: CASSSRRLCRRSVTEAFF
j_gene: TRBJ1-2; v_gene: TRBV4-3; CDR3aa: CASSQETGPGVYGYTF
j_gene: TRBJ2-2; v_gene: TRBV30; CDR3aa: CAWRDLTGELFF